This T cell receptor (beta chain) was profiled in a study of identifying expanded T cells in peripheral blood. Collection occurred without any documented infections or immune events in donors. The study, taken as a whole, reports: Clone count variance between approximately two-week samples rose with total template count. Technical replicates showed approximately 1.2 changed clones; around two weeks 15 to 20; four weeks 19.

With regard to this clone: The antigen is not known.

Some clones are missing from TCRdb's copy, which holds only in-frame ones; the method was immunoSEQ multiplex PCR. This sample has some 120,000 clones; over 65% occur once, and the top ten carry over 3%. Sequencing was done on a sample of blood. The sequence derives from a person aged 18-70 years in good health.

CDR3 coding DNA: TGCGCCAGCAGCCAAGGGACCGGGACAGCTGAAGCTTTCTTT. Its translation: CASSQGTGTAEAFF. J is TRBJ1-1 and V is TRBV4-3, with 7 bases aligning to TRBD1. The CDR3 consists of 14 residues. V lost 1 base and J lost 6; bases outside the gene matches: 5. The germline CDR1 and CDR2 sequences are LGHNA and YSLEER.